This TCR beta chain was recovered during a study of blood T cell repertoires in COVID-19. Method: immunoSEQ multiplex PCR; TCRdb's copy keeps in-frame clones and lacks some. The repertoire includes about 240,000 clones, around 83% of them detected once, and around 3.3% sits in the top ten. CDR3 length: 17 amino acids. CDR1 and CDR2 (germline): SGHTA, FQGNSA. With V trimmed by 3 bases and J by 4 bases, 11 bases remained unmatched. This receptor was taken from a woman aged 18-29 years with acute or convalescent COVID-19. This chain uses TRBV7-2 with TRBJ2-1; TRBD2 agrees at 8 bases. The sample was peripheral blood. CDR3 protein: CASSFLTTSGPYNEQFF. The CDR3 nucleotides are TGTGCCAGCAGCTTCCTCACCACTAGCGGCCCGTACAATGAGCAGTTCTTC. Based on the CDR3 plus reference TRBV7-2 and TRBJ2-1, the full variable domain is GAGVSQSPSNKVTEKGKDVELRCDPISGHTALYWYRQSLGQGLEFLIYFQGNSAPDKSGLPSDRFSAERTGGSVSTLTIQRTQQEDSAVYLCASSFLTTSGPYNEQFFGPGTRLTVL.